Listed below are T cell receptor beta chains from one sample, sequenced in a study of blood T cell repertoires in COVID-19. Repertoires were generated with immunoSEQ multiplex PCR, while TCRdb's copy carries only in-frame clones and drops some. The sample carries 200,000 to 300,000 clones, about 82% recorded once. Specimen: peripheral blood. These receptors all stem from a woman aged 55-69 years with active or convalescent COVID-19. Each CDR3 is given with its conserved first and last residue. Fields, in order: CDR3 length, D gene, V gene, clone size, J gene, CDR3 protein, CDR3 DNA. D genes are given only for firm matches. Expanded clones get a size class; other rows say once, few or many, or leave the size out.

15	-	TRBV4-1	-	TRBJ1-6	CASSQGFRENSPLHF	TGCGCCAGCAGCCAAGGATTCAGGGAAAATTCACCCCTCCACTTT
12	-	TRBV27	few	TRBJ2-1	CASSWGPDEQFF	TGTGCCAGCAGTTGGGGGCCGGATGAGCAGTTCTTC
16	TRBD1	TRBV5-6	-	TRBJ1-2	CASSGGTGNSNYGYTF	TGTGCCAGCAGCGGGGGGACAGGCAATAGTAACTATGGCTACACCTTC
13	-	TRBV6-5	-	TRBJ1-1	CASRGAVNTEAFF	TGTGCCAGCAGAGGGGCTGTGAACACTGAAGCTTTCTTT
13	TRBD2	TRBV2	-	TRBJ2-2	CASSGLAGGELFF	TGTGCCAGCAGTGGACTAGCGGGGGGTGAGCTGTTTTTT
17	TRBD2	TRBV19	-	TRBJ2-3	CASSSGTSGSSTDTQYF	TGTGCCAGTAGTAGCGGGACTAGCGGCTCTAGCACAGATACGCAGTATTTT
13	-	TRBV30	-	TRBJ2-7	CAWSVRGNYEQYF	TGTGCCTGGAGTGTACGAGGGAACTACGAGCAGTACTTC
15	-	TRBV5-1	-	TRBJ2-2	CASSLVSANTGELFF	TGCGCCAGCAGCTTGGTCAGCGCGAACACCGGGGAGCTGTTTTTT
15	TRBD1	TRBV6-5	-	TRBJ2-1	CASELTGGRSNEQFF	TGTGCCAGCGAGCTAACAGGGGGCAGAAGCAATGAGCAGTTCTTC
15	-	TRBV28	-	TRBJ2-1	CASSLPGTGLSEQFF	TGTGCCAGCAGTTTACCCGGGACTGGCTTAAGTGAGCAGTTCTTC
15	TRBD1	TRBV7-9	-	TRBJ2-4	CASSTWTGGRDIQYF	TGTGCCAGCAGCACCTGGACAGGGGGCAGGGACATTCAGTACTTC
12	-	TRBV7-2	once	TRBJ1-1	CASSHRNTEAFF	TGTGCCAGCAGCCACAGGAACACTGAAGCTTTCTTT
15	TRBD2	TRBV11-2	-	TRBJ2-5	CASSPRGGVQETQYF	TGTGCCAGCAGCCCCCGGGGGGGAGTTCAAGAGACCCAGTACTTC
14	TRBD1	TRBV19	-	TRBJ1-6	CASSIGQGNSPLHF	TGTGCCAGTAGTATCGGACAGGGTAATTCACCCCTCCACTTT
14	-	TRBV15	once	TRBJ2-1	CATSRAGTYNEQFF	TGTGCCACCAGCAGAGCGGGAACCTACAATGAGCAGTTCTTC
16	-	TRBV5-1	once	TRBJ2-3	CASSFQPGLHTDTQYF	TGCGCCAGCAGCTTTCAACCGGGGTTACACACAGATACGCAGTATTTT
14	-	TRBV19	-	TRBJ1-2	CASSLQANDYGYTF	TGTGCCAGTAGTTTGCAGGCTAATGACTATGGCTACACCTTC
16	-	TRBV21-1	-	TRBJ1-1	CAISLGVSHMNTEAFF	TGTGCCATATCATTGGGCGTGAGCCACATGAACACTGAAGCTTTCTTT
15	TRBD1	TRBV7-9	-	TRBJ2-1	CASSRGQGSYNEQFF	TGTGCCAGCAGCAGGGGGCAGGGTAGCTACAATGAGCAGTTCTTC
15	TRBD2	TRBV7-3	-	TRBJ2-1	CASSLLAGPYNEQFF	TGTGCCAGCAGCTTGCTAGCGGGCCCCTACAATGAGCAGTTCTTC
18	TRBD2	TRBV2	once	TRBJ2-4	CASTPGTSDYLAKNIQYF	TGTGCCAGCACCCCGGGGACTAGCGATTACTTAGCCAAAAACATTCAGTACTTC
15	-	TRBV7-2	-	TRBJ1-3	CASSPRGSTGNTIYF	TGTGCCAGCAGCCCCCGCGGTTCAACTGGAAACACCATATATTTT
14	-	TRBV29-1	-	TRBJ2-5	CSVTRGGSQETQYF	TGCAGCGTTACCCGGGGAGGTTCCCAAGAGACCCAGTACTTC
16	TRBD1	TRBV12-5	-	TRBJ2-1	CASGISGTGKYNEQFF	TGTGCTAGTGGTATCTCCGGGACAGGGAAGTACAATGAGCAGTTCTTC
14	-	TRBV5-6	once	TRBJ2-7	CASSLGRRNYEQYF	TGTGCCAGCAGCTTGGGTCGCAGAAACTACGAGCAGTACTTC
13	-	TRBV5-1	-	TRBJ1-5	CASSPSGNQPQHF	TGCGCCAGCAGCCCGAGCGGGAATCAGCCCCAGCATTTT
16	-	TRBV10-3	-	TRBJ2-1	CAISGDSRSSYNEQFF	TGTGCCATCAGTGGCGACTCCCGGAGCTCCTACAATGAGCAGTTCTTC
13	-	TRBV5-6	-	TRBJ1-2	CASSSQGRHGYTF	TGTGCCAGCAGCTCACAGGGCCGGCATGGCTACACCTTC
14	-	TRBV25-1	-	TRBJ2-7	CASSRGESSYEQYF	TGTGCCAGCAGCAGGGGGGAAAGCTCCTACGAGCAGTACTTC